A selection of T cell receptor beta chains follows, all from one sample in a study of blood T cell repertoires in COVID-19. This table comes from immunoSEQ multiplex PCR, and its TCRdb copy is limited to in-frame clones, with some not included. The table lists under 80,000 clones, around 77% of them singletons, with roughly 9.7% in the top ten. Sequencing was carried out using peripheral blood. The receptors originated from a human donor in a cohort sampled during active COVID-19. Each CDR3 is given with its conserved first and last residue. D genes are given only for firm matches. The listing skips clone size in some rows; elsewhere it reads once, few, many or a size class.

>NA|few|TRBJ2-7|TRBV5-1
TGCGCCAGCAGCTTGGATGCGACTAGTAGAGGATCCTACGAGCAGTACTTC
CASSLDATSRGSYEQYF
>TRBD1|NA|TRBJ1-2|TRBV18
TGTGCCAGCTCACCGACCGGACAGGGGATCTATGGCTACACCTTC
CASSPTGQGIYGYTF
>TRBD1|NA|TRBJ1-6|TRBV7-9
TGTGCCAGCAGCCGAGACAGGGGCGACAATTCACCCCTCCACTTT
CASSRDRGDNSPLHF
>NA|NA|TRBJ2-7|TRBV18
TGTGCCAGCTCACCAAGACTGGACGAGCAGTACTTC
CASSPRLDEQYF
>NA|NA|TRBJ2-7|TRBV2
TGTGCCAGCAGTAGGACGGGAAGTTCCTACGAGCAGTACTTC
CASSRTGSSYEQYF
>NA|once|TRBJ2-5|TRBV19
TGTGCCAGTAGTACCCTAAGCACTCGAGAGACCCAGTACTTC
CASSTLSTRETQYF
>NA|NA|TRBJ1-5|TRBV6-1
TGTGCCAGCAGTGAACAGGCAGGTTTTAGCAATCAGCCCCAGCATTTT
CASSEQAGFSNQPQHF
>NA|NA|TRBJ1-4|TRBV18
TGTGCCAGCTCTCTAGGGGGGGTTGCCCCTAGTGAAAAACTGTTTTTT
CASSLGGVAPSEKLFF
>TRBD1|NA|TRBJ1-2|TRBV2
TGTGCCAGCAGTAAAGGACAGGGGGCGTTGAGCGGCTACACCTTC
CASSKGQGALSGYTF
>TRBD1|NA|TRBJ2-6|TRBV24-1
TGTGCCACCAGTGCTAGGACAGGGGGTTCCCTTGGGGCCAACGTCCTGACTTTC
CATSARTGGSLGANVLTF
>NA|NA|TRBJ2-5|TRBV3-1/TRBV3-2
TGTGCCAGCAGCTTCAGGGGGGAAGAGACCCAGTACTTC
CASSFRGEETQYF
>TRBD1|NA|TRBJ2-5|TRBV5-5
TGTGCCAGCAGCCTTACAGGGGGCGAGGGGGGGACCCAGTACTTC
CASSLTGGEGGTQYF
>NA|once|TRBJ2-5|TRBV5-1
TGCGCCAGCAGCGGATCGGGACATCAACAAGAGACCCAGTACTTC
CASSGSGHQQETQYF
>NA|NA|TRBJ2-7|TRBV3-1/TRBV3-2
TGTGCCAGCAGCCTACGGGGGACCATCGGCGAGCAGTACTTC
CASSLRGTIGEQYF
>NA|NA|TRBJ1-6|TRBV18
TGTGCCAGCTCATTGGACAGAGGGAATTCACCCCTCCACTTT
CASSLDRGNSPLHF
>TRBD1|few|TRBJ2-7|TRBV5-4
TGTGCCAGCAGCTTGGTCGGTGGACGGACAGGGGAGCAGTACTTC
CASSLVGGRTGEQYF
>TRBD2|NA|TRBJ2-7|TRBV11-2
TGTGCCAGCAGCTTAGGCGGGACTAGGCATGAGCAGTACTTC
CASSLGGTRHEQYF
>NA|NA|TRBJ2-5|TRBV28
TGTGCCAGCAGTCCAAATAGTGAGACCCAGTACTTC
CASSPNSETQYF
>TRBD1|NA|TRBJ2-5|TRBV5-6
TGTGCCAGCAGCTTTGGGACAGGGGGCATCGTGGAGACCCAGTACTTC
CASSFGTGGIVETQYF
>TRBD1|NA|TRBJ1-1|TRBV6-6
TGTGCCAGCAGTTACTCGATCAGGGGGGTAGGCACTGAAGCTTTCTTT
CASSYSIRGVGTEAFF
>TRBD1|NA|TRBJ2-1|TRBV7-2
TGTGCCAGCAGCCCTACAGGGGGCTTATACAATGAGCAGTTCTTC
CASSPTGGLYNEQFF
>TRBD2|NA|TRBJ2-5|TRBV9
TGTGCCAGCAGCAAGACTAGCGGGAGTGTAGAGACCCAGTACTTC
CASSKTSGSVETQYF
>TRBD1|NA|TRBJ1-4|TRBV4-3
TGCGCCAGCAGCCTGTCCGGGACAGGGCTTGAAAAACTGTTTTTT
CASSLSGTGLEKLFF
>NA|NA|TRBJ1-5|TRBV30
TGTGCCTGGAGTTGGGGCGACAGCAATCAGCCCCAGCATTTT
CAWSWGDSNQPQHF
>TRBD1|NA|TRBJ2-7|TRBV7-2
TGTGCCAGCAGCTTAGAGGACTTCAGGGGGGAGCAGTACTTC
CASSLEDFRGEQYF
>NA|NA|TRBJ1-5|TRBV18
TGTGCCAGCTCACCGGTAGCGGGGAGACGTCAGCCCCAGCATTTT
CASSPVAGRRQPQHF
>NA|NA|TRBJ2-7|TRBV27
TGTGCCAGCAGTTTACTGGGGGGTACCGAGCAGTACTTC
CASSLLGGTEQYF
>TRBD1|once|TRBJ1-3|TRBV30
TGTGCCTGGAGCCGCGGGGACAGCAACTCTGGAAACACCATATATTTT
CAWSRGDSNSGNTIYF
>NA|few|TRBJ2-7|TRBV5-1
TGCGCCAGCGGGCCAACCATTTCGACCTACGAGCAGTACTTC
CASGPTISTYEQYF
>TRBD2|NA|TRBJ2-3|TRBV9
TGTGCCAGCAGCGTAGAGAATAGCGGGAGGGCTAGCACAGATACGCAGTATTTT
CASSVENSGRASTDTQYF
>TRBD1|NA|TRBJ2-1|TRBV7-3
TGTGCCAGCAGCTTAGCGGCAGGGGGTCCTAATGAGCAGTTCTTC
CASSLAAGGPNEQFF
>NA|NA|TRBJ2-5|TRBV6-1
TGTGCCAGCAGTGAAGCTGTGGTGGGGGCCGGGGAGACCCAGTACTTC
CASSEAVVGAGETQYF
>TRBD2|NA|TRBJ2-7|TRBV15
TGTGCCACCAAACCCGGGACTAGCACCTCGCACGAGCAGTACTTC
CATKPGTSTSHEQYF
>NA|NA|TRBJ1-3|TRBV6-6
TGTGCCAGCAGCCAGACCCGGGGATCGGGAAACACCATATATTTT
CASSQTRGSGNTIYF
>NA|NA|TRBJ2-1|TRBV2
TGTGCCAGCAGTGATCTAGCCGGTGAGCAGTTCTTC
CASSDLAGEQFF
>TRBD1|NA|TRBJ1-2|TRBV3-1/TRBV3-2
TGTGCCAGCAGCCAAGGCAGGGGGCGAGGTGGCTACACCTTC
CASSQGRGRGGYTF
>NA|NA|TRBJ1-6|TRBV4-3
TGCGCCAGCAGCCAAGATTGGAGTCAGAATTCACCCCTCCACTTT
CASSQDWSQNSPLHF
>TRBD1|NA|TRBJ1-2|TRBV6-2/TRBV6-3
TGTGCCAGCAGTTACCCGTTGACAGGGGGCTCCTATGGCTACACCTTC
CASSYPLTGGSYGYTF
>NA|NA|TRBJ2-7|TRBV12-2
TGTGCAAGTCGCTTAGTCGGTGCAGCGGGAGGCTACGAGCAGTACTTC
CASRLVGAAGGYEQYF
>NA|once|TRBJ1-5|TRBV2
TGTGCCAGCAGTGAAGACAGCAATAGCAATCAGCCCCAGCATTTT
CASSEDSNSNQPQHF
>TRBD1|many|TRBJ2-2|TRBV28
TGTGCCAGCAGTACCCCGGACAGGGCCGGGGAGCTGTTTTTT
CASSTPDRAGELFF
>NA|NA|TRBJ2-7|TRBV10-2
TGCGCCAGCAGTGAAGAGGGCTCCTACGAGCAGTACTTC
CASSEEGSYEQYF
>NA|NA|TRBJ1-5|TRBV21-1
TGTGCCAGCAGCAATGGGACTTATCAGCCCCAGCATTTT
CASSNGTYQPQHF
>TRBD2|NA|TRBJ2-3|TRBV6-1
TGTGCCAGCAGTGGATCGACTAGCGGGAGTTTCTATACGCAGTATTTT
CASSGSTSGSFYTQYF
>NA|NA|TRBJ1-5|TRBV3-1/TRBV3-2
TGTGCCAGCAGCCAATCTTCCACGCGGACTTTTTTTAATCAGCCCCAGCATTTT
CASSQSSTRTFFNQPQHF
>TRBD1|NA|TRBJ1-5|TRBV7-9
TGTGCCAGCAGCGATACACAGGGGACTAGCAATCAGCCCCAGCATTTT
CASSDTQGTSNQPQHF
>NA|NA|TRBJ1-5|TRBV27
TGTGCCAGCAGTTTCAGCGGCAATCAGCCCCAGCATTTT
CASSFSGNQPQHF
>TRBD1|NA|TRBJ1-6|TRBV24-1
TGTGCCACCAGTGATACGTACGGACAGGACTTT
CATSDTYGQDF
>NA|NA|TRBJ2-7|TRBV4-3
TGCGCCAGCAGCCAAGACCACAGGAACTCCTACGAGCAGTACTTC
CASSQDHRNSYEQYF
>NA|few|TRBJ1-3|TRBV7-2
TGTGCCAGCATGTTCAGTCAGGGCGGAAACACCATATATTTT
CASMFSQGGNTIYF
>TRBD2|NA|TRBJ2-2|TRBV28
TGTGCCAGCAGTTTCGCTAGCGGGAGGACGAACACCGGGGAGCTGTTTTTT
CASSFASGRTNTGELFF
>NA|few|TRBJ1-5|TRBV4-2
TGTGCCAGCAGCCAGGGCCAGGGTACTCAGCCCCAGCATTTT
CASSQGQGTQPQHF
>NA|NA|TRBJ2-3|TRBV27
TGTGCCAGCAGTTCACAGGGATTTGGGACAGATACGCAGTATTTT
CASSSQGFGTDTQYF
>TRBD2|NA|TRBJ2-5|TRBV7-3
TGTGCCAGCAGCCCATCGCGTCTAGCGGGAACGGAGACCCAGTACTTC
CASSPSRLAGTETQYF